A single sample is the source of the 9 T cell receptor beta chains below, sequenced in a study of CD4+ T cells in melanoma. Assay: immunoSEQ multiplex PCR; the TCRdb copy retains only in-frame clones and omits some. The data show some 6,800 clones, 52% seen once. Sequencing used cells from a culture (not recorded whether cultured in vitro). These receptors all come from a human donor with melanoma.

The sample holds a few counts of this clone. The V and J genes are TRBV5-4 and TRBJ2-7; 8 bases align to TRBD1. The CDR3 extends over 14 amino acids. CDR1 is SGHNT, CDR2 YYREEE, per germline (reference sequence). V trimming: 4 bases; J trimming: 3 bases; junction bases outside the gene matches: 6. CDR3 nucleotides: TGTGCCAGCAGCCCAGCAGGGGGCCGCTACGAGCAGTACTTC. Translation: CASSPAGGRYEQYF. Drawing the rest from reference TRBV5-4 and TRBJ2-7, the complete variable domain is ETGVTQSPTHLIKTRGQQVTLRCSSQSGHNTVSWYQQALGQGPQFIFQYYREEENGRGNFPPRFSGLQFPNYSSELNVNALELDDSALYLCASSPAGGRYEQYFGPGTRLTVT.

Only a few counts were recorded for this clone. This chain connects TRBV7-9 to TRBJ2-3; 10 nucleotides match TRBD1. V shed 8 bases and J 4 bases; nucleotides not matched to a gene: 9. The CDR3 spans 15 residues. CDR1 and CDR2 (germline): SEHNR, FQNEAQ (reference sequence). The CDR3 DNA sequence: TGTGCCAGCGAACTCCACGGACAGGGGGCAGATACGCAGTATTTT. Translation: CASELHGQGADTQYF.

The V gene is TRBV4-2, the J gene TRBJ1-1, with 9 positions matching TRBD1. CDR3 length equals 17 residues. J gave up 1 base and V 3 bases, and 9 bases lay outside the gene matches. Germline assignment: CDR1 LGHNA and CDR2 YNFKEQ. CDR3 protein: CASSQGRTGGRNTEAFF. The CDR3 nucleotides read TGTGCCAGCAGCCAGGGCCGTACAGGGGGCAGGAACACTGAAGCTTTCTTT.

The chain carries TRBV10-1 and TRBJ1-5; D uncertain. CDR3 length: 17 amino acids. V gave up 2 bases and J gave up 2 bases, with 16 bases separating them. Germline lookup yields CDR1 WNHNN and CDR2 SYGVQD (reference sequence). Written as DNA, the CDR3 is TGCGCCAGCAGTGAGCCAGCGTCGGGCAGTGGCAATCAGCCCCAGCATTTT. Its translation is CASSEPASGSGNQPQHF.

A few counts support this clone. The chain combines TRBV5-1 with TRBJ1-4; D gene uncertain. The ends were cut back, 0 bases at V and 9 bases at J, with 12 bases in the middle. Germline V lookup: CDR1 SGHRS, CDR2 YFSETQ. The CDR3 has 14 residues. CDR3 residues: CASSLEGDGQKLFF. Written as DNA, the CDR3 is TGCGCCAGCAGCTTGGAAGGCGACGGTCAAAAACTGTTTTTT. Full variable domain (remainder filled in from reference TRBV5-1 and TRBJ1-4): KAGVTQTPRYLIKTRGQQVTLSCSPISGHRSVSWYQQTPGQGLQFLFEYFSETQRNKGNFPGRFSGRQFSNSRSEMNVSTLELGDSALYLCASSLEGDGQKLFFGSGTQLSVL.

The chain carries TRBV15 and TRBJ1-2, with a tentative D call TRBD1 (6 bases). Germline loops: CDR1 LNHNV, CDR2 YYDKDF (reference sequence). Between the trimmed V and J ends, which lost 8 bases and 9 bases, there was a span of 22 bases. The CDR3 is 14 amino acids. The CDR3 sequence: CATGGGLRSNSYTF. As DNA, the CDR3 is TGTGCCACCGGGGGGGGGCTTAGGTCGAATAGCTACACCTTC. Drawing the rest from reference TRBV15 and TRBJ1-2, the complete variable domain is DAMVIQNPRYQVTQFGKPVTLSCSQTLNHNVMYWYQQKSSQAPKLLFHYYDKDFNNEADTPDNFQSRRPNTSFCFLDIRSPGLGDTAMYLCATGGGLRSNSYTFGSGTRLTVV.

The V gene is TRBV6-5, the J gene TRBJ2-3, with D possibly TRBD1 on 5 matching bases. Germline CDR1 MNHEY, CDR2 SVGAGI. The CDR3 spans 13 residues. V lost 5 bases and J 6 bases, leaving 12 bases between the germline ends. The CDR3 nucleotides read TGTGCCAGCAGTCGCAGGGAACGGGATACGCAGTATTTT. Translated, it gives CASSRRERDTQYF.

The table lists this clone with a count of one. CDR3: CASSPDPADTQYF. In nucleotides, the CDR3 is TGTGCCAGCAGCCCCGATCCGGCAGATACGCAGTATTTT. The rearrangement links TRBV6-5 to TRBJ2-3; the D is unclear. Germline V lookup: CDR1 MNHEY, CDR2 SVGAGI. V was clipped by 6 bases and J by 4 bases, with 11 bases between them. The CDR3 has 13 amino acids.

V usage is TRBV6-4 and J usage is TRBJ2-7; D unclear. The CDR3 consists of 16 residues. V lost 6 bases to trimming and J lost 0 bases, with 18 bases between them. The germline V gene encodes CDR1 MRHNA and CDR2 SNTAGT. The CDR3 protein is CASRGPGPLSSYEQYF. The DNA of the CDR3 is TGTGCCAGCAGAGGGCCAGGACCCTTGAGCTCCTACGAGCAGTACTTC.